These T cell receptor beta chains were read from a single sample in a study of cytotoxic CD8 clonotypes in ibrutinib-treated CLL. Repertoires were generated with immunoSEQ multiplex PCR, while TCRdb's copy carries only in-frame clones and drops some. The sample consists of hundreds of thousands of clones, 60% to 75% of them appearing once. This material consisted of PBMCs, taken after 24 months of ibrutinib treatment. These receptors were obtained from a human donor with chronic lymphocytic leukemia. Both conserved end residues are trimmed from each CDR3. Fields, in order: CDR3 length, J gene, V gene, CDR3 protein.

14	TRBJ1-3	TRBV18	ASSPQDSSSGNTIY
12	TRBJ2-5	TRBV19	ASSEREWEETQY
12	TRBJ1-2	TRBV5-4	ASSLAPPDLGYT
12	TRBJ1-1	TRBV7-2	ASSFQTGGTEAF
13	TRBJ2-1	TRBV5-1	ASTRAGTGYNEQF
10	TRBJ1-5	TRBV30	AWSALNQPQH
9	TRBJ1-5	TRBV20-1	SASPGQPQH
11	TRBJ2-1	TRBV4-1	ASSQIEYNEQF
12	TRBJ2-5	TRBV2	ASTHDSGKKTQY
15	TRBJ2-7	TRBV10-1	ASTDCGRRASSYEQY
11	TRBJ2-7	TRBV7-2	ASSPSPGEEQY
11	TRBJ1-2	TRBV7-6	ASSFKGAGGYT
11	TRBJ2-3	TRBV9	ASSVELSDTQY
11	TRBJ2-7	TRBV6-5	ASSPGSRREQY
13	TRBJ2-5	TRBV4-1	ASSLEGNSPGAQY
12	TRBJ2-2	TRBV11-1	ASRLSLPSGELF
15	TRBJ2-3	TRBV4-1	ASSQDYPGMGGDTQY
13	TRBJ2-3	TRBV11-2	ASSQDRVRTDTQY
11	TRBJ1-2	TRBV6-5	ASSPNFVYGYT
12	TRBJ2-7	TRBV27	ASSLGGSRYEQY
17	TRBJ2-5	TRBV4-1	ASSPSGGPRAGHQETQY
10	TRBJ2-1	TRBV30	AWRASGPMVF
12	TRBJ2-7	TRBV2	ASSVSSGTKEQY
12	TRBJ2-1	TRBV18	ASSPGLAKNEQF
15	TRBJ1-2	TRBV19	ASSIPPRPGQDYGYT
15	TRBJ2-2	TRBV5-1	ASSLARGLGFTGELF
11	TRBJ1-5	TRBV29-1	SVSDSHNQPQH
14	TRBJ2-3	TRBV18	ASSPPTSGRADTQY
10	TRBJ2-7	TRBV29-1	SIQEPHYEQY
15	TRBJ2-1	TRBV10-3	AISESITGSSYNEQF
12	TRBJ2-7	TRBV4-2	ASSQDDRVYEQY
15	TRBJ2-4	TRBV5-1	ASSPTWTGDAKNIQY
10	TRBJ2-7	TRBV13	ASSLSSYEQY
10	TRBJ2-7	TRBV30	AWSLRVYEQY
15	TRBJ2-6	TRBV18	ASSPPAGGLGANVLT
15	TRBJ2-7	TRBV27	ASSPYPPSQVPYEQY
12	TRBJ2-7	TRBV27	ASSFSGSLYEQY
10	TRBJ1-5	TRBV27	ASSFTGAPQH
10	TRBJ2-1	TRBV11-2	ASSSDAGAGF
14	TRBJ1-1	TRBV16	ASSPRGGNVNTEAF
13	TRBJ1-2	TRBV2	ASSELGTGTYGYT
14	TRBJ2-7	TRBV27	ASSTPVHTGSYEQY
13	TRBJ2-3	TRBV5-1	ASSKLAGEADTQY
13	TRBJ1-4	TRBV28	ASSLGWGNNEKLF
15	TRBJ2-5	TRBV7-3	ASSSLGLAGGRETQY
13	TRBJ2-5	TRBV29-1	SVQGRQGAWETQY
13	TRBJ2-7	TRBV11-3	ASSPLPGPKHEQY
14	TRBJ2-1	TRBV11-3	ASSNRLAGGINEQF